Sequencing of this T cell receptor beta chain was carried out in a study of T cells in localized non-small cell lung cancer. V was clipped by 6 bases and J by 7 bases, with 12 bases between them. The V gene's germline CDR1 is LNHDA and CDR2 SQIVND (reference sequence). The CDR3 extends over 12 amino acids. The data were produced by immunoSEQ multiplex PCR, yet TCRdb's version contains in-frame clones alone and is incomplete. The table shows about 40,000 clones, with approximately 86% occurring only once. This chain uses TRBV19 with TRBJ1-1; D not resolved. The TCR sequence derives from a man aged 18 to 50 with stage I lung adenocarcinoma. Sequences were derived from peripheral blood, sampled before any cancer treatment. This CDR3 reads CASRETHLEAFF. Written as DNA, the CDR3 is TGTGCCAGTAGAGAGACACACCTTGAAGCTTTCTTT.